Sequencing of this TCR beta chain was carried out in a study of blood T cell repertoires in COVID-19. CDR1 is WNHNN, CDR2 SYGVQD, per germline (reference sequence). The CDR3 has 17 amino acids. Trimming left V 9 bases short and J 0 bases short, with 21 bases between. Clones were sequenced by immunoSEQ multiplex PCR, and TCRdb holds only the in-frame ones, with some missing. This sample has some 150,000 clones, with roughly 88% found just once. The sequenced material came from peripheral blood. This receptor was taken from a woman aged 55-69 years with COVID-19, enrolled during active disease. The genes are TRBV10-1 and TRBJ2-1; D may be TRBD1 (6 bases). The CDR3 sequence: CASLDRSPRSSYNEQFF. The CDR3 coding sequence is TGCGCCAGTCTAGACAGGTCCCCTCGAAGCTCCTACAATGAGCAGTTCTTC.